These 12 T cell receptor beta chains originate from one sample sequenced in a study of blood T cell repertoires in COVID-19 (dated by TCRdb to the early 2020s). Library method: the immunoSEQ multiplex PCR assay. In its TCRdb copy, this immuneACCESS table keeps in-frame sequences only and misses some clones. Where compared with another copy, unresolved V genes explain less than half of these, and the others have no known cause. In all, the sample holds 25,000 to 30,000 clones, and about 89% of those were seen once. Together, the top ten hold roughly 2.7% of the sample. The sequencing input was peripheral blood. These receptors were collected from a human donor in a cohort sampled during active COVID-19.

The rearrangement links TRBV7-2 to TRBJ2-3; 9 bases align to TRBD2. This CDR3 contains 16 residues. The junction had 8 bases not matched to a gene; V was cut back by 3 bases and J by 4 bases. Germline V gives CDR1 SGHTA, CDR2 FQGNSA. Here the CDR3 reads CASSFRRGGRADTQYF. DNA of the CDR3: TGTGCCAGCAGCTTTCGGCGGGGGGGCCGCGCAGATACGCAGTATTTT.

The CDR3 reads CASSYELVKNTEAFF. The CDR3 DNA follows: TGTGCCAGCAGTTACGAACTAGTGAAGAACACTGAAGCTTTCTTT. The rearrangement joins TRBV6-6 to TRBJ1-1; no definite D call. The CDR3 is 15 amino acids. Trimming took off 2 bases at V and 1 base at J, with 11 bases between the two ends. Germline-derived CDR1 and CDR2 are MNHNY and SVGAGI (reference sequence).

This clone was counted a few times. The chain couples TRBV3-1 (or the pseudogene TRBV3-2) to TRBJ2-7, with D maybe TRBD1 (6 bases). Germline lookup yields CDR1 LGHDT and CDR2 YNNKEL (reference sequence). V lost 8 bases, J lost 6 bases, and 14 bases lay in between. The length of the CDR3 is 12 residues. The CDR3 DNA reads as TGTGCCAGCGGTACAGGGAATTCCGAGCAGTACTTC. This gives the protein CASGTGNSEQYF.

The chain joins TRBV29-1 to TRBJ2-3, with 10 bases aligning to TRBD2. Germline V gene sequence: CDR1 SQVTM, CDR2 ANQGSEA. The J segment lost 2 bases and the V segment lost 6 bases, leaving 8 bases of the junction unmatched. The CDR3 is 15 residues long. The CDR3 nucleotides read TGCAGCGTGAGCGGGGGGGCCAAAGACACAGATACGCAGTATTTT. Translated, it gives CSVSGGAKDTDTQYF.

V usage is TRBV7-6 and J usage is TRBJ1-2; 8 positions match TRBD1. The CDR3 totals 13 residues. Germline V gene lookup returns CDR1 SGHVS and CDR2 FNYEAQ. J lost 2 bases, V lost 8 bases, and 4 bases had no gene match. The CDR3 reads CASGPGGNYGYTF. CDR3 in DNA: TGTGCCAGCGGGCCAGGGGGCAACTATGGCTACACCTTC.

This chain connects TRBV5-3 to TRBJ2-1; D is perhaps TRBD2 (5 bases). TRBV5-3 is labeled an ORF, and its function is uncertain. The ends were cut back, 4 bases at V and 5 bases at J, with 16 bases in the middle. This CDR3 spans 15 amino acids. The CDR3 sequence: CARSLRVPRHNEQFF. Here the CDR3 DNA reads TGTGCCAGAAGCCTGCGGGTCCCCAGGCACAATGAGCAGTTCTTC.

This rearrangement joins TRBV12-3 or TRBV12-4 to TRBJ2-3, with no clear D. CDR3 size: 13 residues. Trimming pared 6 bases from V and 2 bases from J, leaving 9 bases between. In DNA, the CDR3 is TGTGCCAGCAGCCTACGACTCACAGATACGCAGTATTTT. It specifies CASSLRLTDTQYF.

This rearrangement joins TRBV23-1 to TRBJ2-1, with TRBD1 matching 10 bases. TRBV23-1 is treated as an ORF (open reading frame) with a function not yet certain. The J segment lost 7 bases and the V segment lost 6 bases, leaving 9 bases of the junction unmatched. The CDR3 contains 15 residues. The CDR3 coding sequence is TGCGCCAGCAGATGGGACAGGGGCGATTCTAATGAGCAGTTCTTC. Residues: CASRWDRGDSNEQFF.

CDR3 in amino acids: CASSAEGRYYGYTF. The CDR3 region has the DNA TGTGCCAGCAGTGCGGAGGGCCGGTACTATGGCTACACCTTC. V usage is TRBV2 and J usage is TRBJ1-2; D is unresolved. V was pared by 4 bases and J by 3 bases, with 12 bases between. This CDR3 region has 14 residues. Germline V lookup: CDR1 SNHLY, CDR2 FYNNEI.

The V call is TRBV29-1, the J call TRBJ1-2, with D tentatively TRBD1 (6 bases). Per the germline V gene, CDR1 is SQVTM and CDR2 is ANQGSEA. The V end was cut by 6 bases, the J end by 5 bases, with 22 bases between. This CDR3 has 15 amino acids. CDR3: CSVLLFGGASYGYTF. CDR3 coding DNA: TGCAGCGTCCTCCTGTTCGGGGGGGCCTCATATGGCTACACCTTC. Full variable domain (missing parts from reference TRBV29-1 and TRBJ1-2): SAVISQKPSRDICQRGTSLTIQCQVDSQVTMMFWYRQQPGQSLTLIATANQGSEATYESGFVIDKFPISRPNLTFSTLTVSNMSPEDSSIYLCSVLLFGGASYGYTFGSGTRLTVV.

CDR3 region: CASRQGLNTEAFF. The CDR3 DNA is TGTGCCAGCAGACAGGGTCTGAACACTGAAGCTTTCTTT. The chain has TRBV6-5 and TRBJ1-1; a weak D match, TRBD1 (6 bases). This CDR3 spans 13 amino acids. Germline loops: CDR1 MNHEY, CDR2 SVGAGI. Between the trimmed V and J ends, which lost 6 bases and 0 bases, there was a span of 8 bases.

V gene TRBV6-5 combines with J gene TRBJ1-1; 12 bases match TRBD1. The CDR3 runs 16 residues. The V gene end was trimmed by 2 bases and the J gene end by 5 bases; junction bases not matched to a gene: 6. Germline CDR1 reads MNHEY; CDR2 reads SVGAGI. CDR3 bases: TGTGCCAGCAGTTACCGGGACAGGGGGCGTATTACTGAAGCTTTCTTT. Encoded protein: CASSYRDRGRITEAFF.